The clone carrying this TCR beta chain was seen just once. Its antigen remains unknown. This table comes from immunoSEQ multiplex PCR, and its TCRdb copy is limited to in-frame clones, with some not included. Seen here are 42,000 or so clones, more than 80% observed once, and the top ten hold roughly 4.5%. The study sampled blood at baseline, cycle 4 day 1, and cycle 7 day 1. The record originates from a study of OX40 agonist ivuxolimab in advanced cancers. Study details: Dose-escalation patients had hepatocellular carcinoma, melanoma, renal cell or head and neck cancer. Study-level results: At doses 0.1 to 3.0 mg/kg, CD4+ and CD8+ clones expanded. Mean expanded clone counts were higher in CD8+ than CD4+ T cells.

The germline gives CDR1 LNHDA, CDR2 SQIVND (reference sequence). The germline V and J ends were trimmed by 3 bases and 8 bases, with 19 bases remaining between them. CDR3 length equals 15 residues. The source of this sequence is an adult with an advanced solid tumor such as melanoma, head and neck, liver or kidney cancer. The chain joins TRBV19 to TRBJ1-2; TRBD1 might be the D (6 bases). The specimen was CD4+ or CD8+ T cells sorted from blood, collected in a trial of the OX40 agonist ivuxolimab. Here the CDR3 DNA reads TGTGCCAGTAGTATTAGGGACACCCGATTTCCCGGCTACACCTTC. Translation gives CASSIRDTRFPGYTF. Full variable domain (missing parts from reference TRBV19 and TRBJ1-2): DGGITQSPKYLFRKEGQNVTLSCEQNLNHDAMYWYRQDPGQGLRLIYYSQIVNDFQKGDIAEGYSVSREKKESFPLTVTSAQKNPTAFYLCASSIRDTRFPGYTFGSGTRLTVV.